The source of this T cell receptor (beta chain) is a study of naive and memory T cell subsets. Alpha and beta libraries were amplified separately from the second PCR onward. Cells stained for CD3, CD4, CD8, CD45RA, CD27 and viability were sorted into four CD45RA/CD27 subsets. EMRA cells were CD45RA+CD27-, and effector memory cells CD45RA-CD27-. The V gene lost 0 bases and the J gene lost 4 bases, with 15 bases spanning the gap. This CDR3 region has 15 residues. Germline V gives CDR1 DFQATT, CDR2 SNEGSKA (reference sequence). The beta constant-region primer was an equimolar mix of two oligonucleotides covering TRBC1 and TRBC2. Ligation attached a single-stranded oligonucleotide with a 12-nucleotide UMI and the SP2 primer to the cDNA 3' end. TCRdb re-derived calls from the UMI-ligation and nested PCR reads in MiXCR, one entry per CDR3 protein. The sample has more than 25,000 distinct CDR3 sequences, about 10% seen once; the top ten hold approximately 17%.

Input material: effector memory CD4+ T cells from blood. Regarding subset: effector memory, CD45RA- CD27-. The sequence was collected from a human donor in good health. The chain joins TRBV20-1 to TRBJ1-2; unclear D gene. The chain's CDR3 is CSARDRGTAFYGYTF. For the CDR3, the DNA is TGCAGTGCTAGAGATAGAGGAACAGCGTTCTATGGCTACACCTTC.